These 21 T cell receptor beta chains came from one sample sequenced in a study of T cell responses to AZD1222 COVID-19 vaccine. Using immunoSEQ multiplex PCR, the repertoire was profiled, and TCRdb retains in-frame clones only, with some absent. The data contain some 180,000 clones, about nine tenths of them singletons. The sequencing here drew on peripheral blood, taken 28 days after the second AZD1222 dose. The receptor source for this set is an adult who received the AZD1222 COVID-19 vaccine.

The chain links TRBV7-8 to TRBJ2-1; D unclear. The V end was cut by 5 bases, the J end by 6 bases, with 14 bases between. There are 14 residues in the CDR3. CDR1 and CDR2 (germline): SGHVS, FQNEAQ. The CDR3 reads CASSPEAVSNEQFF. The CDR3 DNA sequence: TGTGCCAGCAGCCCAGAAGCAGTCTCCAATGAGCAGTTCTTC.

This chain uses TRBV6-5 with TRBJ1-1, with unresolved D. The CDR3 runs to 12 residues. CDR1 is MNHEY, CDR2 SVGAGI, per germline. Trimming took 6 bases from V and 6 from J, leaving 11 bases between them. For the CDR3, the DNA is TGTGCCAGCAGCCTCCCAGGCTCTGAAGCTTTCTTT. It encodes CASSLPGSEAFF.

This sequence joins TRBV4-3 and TRBJ2-5, with 11 bases aligning to TRBD1. Germline-derived CDR1 and CDR2 are LGHNA and YSLEER. V shed 4 bases and J 5 bases; nucleotides not matched to a gene: 9. There are 16 residues in the CDR3. CDR3 amino acids: CASSPTRTGGEETQYF. The CDR3 nucleotides read TGCGCCAGCAGCCCCACGAGGACAGGGGGCGAGGAGACCCAGTACTTC.

This clone was picked up one time. The J gene is TRBJ1-6, the V gene TRBV7-2, with D uncertain. V was clipped by 6 bases and J by 15 bases, with 12 bases between them. Germline V gene lookup returns CDR1 SGHTA and CDR2 FQGNSA. The CDR3 has 11 amino acids. CDR3 coding DNA: TGTGCCAGCAGTCGAACCCGCCTCCTCCACTTT. Its translation is CASSRTRLLHF.

The V and J genes are TRBV7-2 and TRBJ2-3; TRBD2 agrees at 11 bases. The CDR3 runs 19 residues. In germline, CDR1 is SGHTA, CDR2 FQGNSA. The V and J ends lost 2 bases and 8 bases, in that order; junction bases with no gene match: 18. The CDR3 protein is CASSLLPAGTSGTLGTQYF. In DNA form, the CDR3 reads TGTGCCAGCAGCTTACTCCCAGCCGGGACTAGCGGTACCTTGGGTACGCAGTATTTT.

J is TRBJ2-1 and V is TRBV12-5; TRBD2 aligns across 11 bases. This CDR3 is built from 15 residues. Losses at the gene ends were 1 base for V and 6 bases for J; bases not matched to a gene: 2. Looked up from germline, CDR1 is LGHNT and CDR2 is FRNRAP. CDR3: CASGLEGLAVNEQFF. DNA of the CDR3: TGTGCTAGTGGTTTGGAGGGACTAGCGGTCAATGAGCAGTTCTTC.

The V and J genes are TRBV7-2 and TRBJ2-5; a possible D gene is TRBD2 (5 bases). V gave up 1 base and J gave up 0 bases, with 6 bases separating them. The CDR3 runs 14 residues. Germline CDR1 is SGHTA and CDR2 is FQGNSA. CDR3 loop: CASSLDGNQETQYF. The DNA of the CDR3 is TGTGCCAGCAGCTTAGACGGGAACCAAGAGACCCAGTACTTC.

This chain joins TRBV7-2 and TRBJ1-1, with 11 nucleotides matching TRBD1. From germline, CDR1 is SGHTA and CDR2 FQGNSA. J was trimmed by 1 base and V by 5 bases; bases with no gene match: 0. The CDR3 consists of 14 residues. The CDR3 reads CASSGQGANTEAFF. The CDR3 DNA is TGTGCCAGCAGCGGACAGGGGGCGAACACTGAAGCTTTCTTT.

The V call is TRBV2, the J call TRBJ1-5, with D perhaps matching TRBD1 (5 bases). Germline CDR1 is SNHLY and CDR2 is FYNNEI. This CDR3 has 17 amino acids. Trimming stripped 2 bases from V and 7 bases from J, with 21 bases between. In DNA, the CDR3 is TGTGCCAGCAGTGAAATTCTCTTGGGGCAGGGAGAACAGCCCCAGCATTTT. Protein sequence: CASSEILLGQGEQPQHF.

This chain joins TRBV6-5 and TRBJ1-2; 7 positions agree with TRBD1. Germline CDR1 and CDR2: MNHEY and SVGAGI. The length of the CDR3 is 14 residues. The V and J ends lost 8 bases and 6 bases, in that order; junction bases with no gene match: 12. CDR3 protein: CASERQGGLNGYTF. In nucleotides, the CDR3 is TGTGCCAGCGAGCGGCAGGGGGGTCTGAATGGCTACACCTTC.

This chain uses TRBV29-1 with TRBJ2-3, with a weak D call TRBD2 (6 bases). This CDR3 region has 12 residues. The V end lost 8 bases, the J end lost 7 bases, and 16 bases lay between the germline ends. CDR1 and CDR2 from the germline V gene are SQVTM and ANQGSEA. The CDR3 DNA sequence: TGCAGCTCCAGGTCGGGCGGGAATACGCAGTATTTT. Its translation: CSSRSGGNTQYF.

The CDR3 region has the DNA TGTGCCAGCAGCTTAGATCGAGCTTTCTTT. As protein: CASSLDRAFF. The V gene is TRBV11-2, the J gene TRBJ1-1; no definite D call. V was trimmed by 0 bases and J by 10 bases, leaving 3 bases between them. The CDR3 is 10 residues long. Per the germline V gene, CDR1 is SGHAT and CDR2 is FQNNGV.

This clone appeared a single time. At the DNA level, this CDR3 is encoded by other sequences in the same sample as well. This rearrangement joins TRBV6-5 to TRBJ2-7; D tentatively fits TRBD1 or TRBD2 (5 bases each). Germline V gives CDR1 MNHEY, CDR2 SVGAGI. V was cut by 0 bases and J by 3 bases, with 6 bases left in between. The CDR3 runs 13 residues. The CDR3, as DNA: TGTGCCAGCAGTTACTCGAGGGGCTACGAGCAGTACTTC. As protein: CASSYSRGYEQYF.

This chain joins TRBV5-1 and TRBJ1-5; D remains unclear. The CDR3 runs 15 residues. Germline CDR1 SGHRS, CDR2 YFSETQ. Trimming took off 2 bases at V and 0 bases at J, with 9 bases between the two ends. The CDR3 reads CASSLGGFSNQPQHF. The CDR3 DNA sequence: TGCGCCAGCAGCTTAGGCGGATTTAGCAATCAGCCCCAGCATTTT. Full variable domain (rest looked up from reference TRBV5-1 and TRBJ1-5): KAGVTQTPRYLIKTRGQQVTLSCSPISGHRSVSWYQQTPGQGLQFLFEYFSETQRNKGNFPGRFSGRQFSNSRSEMNVSTLELGDSALYLCASSLGGFSNQPQHFGDGTRLSIL.

The chain uses TRBV5-1 and TRBJ2-7; D gene uncertain. This CDR3 is 14 amino acids long. Germline CDR1 and CDR2: SGHRS and YFSETQ. V was pared by 0 bases and J by 1 base, with 8 bases between. Written as DNA, the CDR3 is TGCGCCAGCAGCTTGGGCGATAGGTCCTACGAGCAGTACTTC. Translation: CASSLGDRSYEQYF.

The chain employs TRBV12-5 and TRBJ1-5; 7 nucleotides match TRBD1. CDR1 is LGHNT, CDR2 FRNRAP, per germline. J lost 3 bases, V lost 1 base, and 3 bases had no gene match. The CDR3 spans 15 residues. CDR3 DNA: TGTGCTAGTGGTTTGGGGACAGGCCCCAATCAGCCCCAGCATTTT. It codes for CASGLGTGPNQPQHF.

This rearrangement joins TRBV6-1 to TRBJ2-7; 10 bases match TRBD1. Germline CDR1 MNHNS, CDR2 SASEGT. The CDR3 totals 19 residues. Losses at the gene ends were 0 bases for V and 5 bases for J; bases not matched to a gene: 16. CDR3 in amino acids: CASSEAPGQGSRRHDEQYF. CDR3 DNA sequence: TGTGCCAGCAGTGAAGCGCCGGGACAGGGGTCACGTCGTCATGACGAGCAGTACTTC.

The chain employs TRBV30 and TRBJ1-5; D is unclear. The CDR3 length is 13 residues. Trimming removed 3 bases at V and 7 bases at J, with 13 bases between. Germline assignment: CDR1 GTSNPN and CDR2 SVGIG (reference sequence). For the CDR3, the DNA is TGTGCCTGGAGCCCGACCGGAGGCCAGCCCCAGCATTTT. Amino acids: CAWSPTGGQPQHF. Complete variable domain (other parts from reference TRBV30 and TRBJ1-5): SQTIHQWPATLVQPVGSPLSLECTVEGTSNPNLYWYRQAAGRGLQLLFYSVGIGQISSEVPQNLSASRPQDRQFILSSKKLLLSDSGFYLCAWSPTGGQPQHFGDGTRLSIL.

The chain employs TRBV6-2 or TRBV6-3 and TRBJ2-7; D ambiguous. V was trimmed by 4 bases and J by 3 bases, leaving 10 bases between them. The length of the CDR3 is 13 residues. Germline loops: CDR1 MNHEY, CDR2 SVGEGT. CDR3 DNA sequence: TGTGCCAGCAGTTCGGAGAGCTACTACGAGCAGTACTTC. Translating gives CASSSESYYEQYF.

The rearrangement joins TRBV9 to TRBJ2-1; D is uncertain. From germline, CDR1 is SGDLS and CDR2 YYNGEE. This CDR3 spans 12 amino acids. Trimming stripped 4 bases from V and 9 bases from J, with 11 bases between. The CDR3 DNA follows: TGTGCCAGCAGCCGTTTCGTTGGTGAGCAGTTCTTC. This sequence encodes CASSRFVGEQFF.

The V call is TRBV5-1, the J call TRBJ2-3, with D possibly TRBD2 on 5 matching bases. Germline V gene sequence: CDR1 SGHRS, CDR2 YFSETQ. The CDR3 loop spans 16 amino acids. Trimming removed 4 bases at V and 0 bases at J, with 15 bases between. This chain's CDR3 is CASSPGGRGSTDTQYF. The CDR3 region has the DNA TGCGCCAGCAGCCCCGGTGGGAGAGGGAGCACAGATACGCAGTATTTT.